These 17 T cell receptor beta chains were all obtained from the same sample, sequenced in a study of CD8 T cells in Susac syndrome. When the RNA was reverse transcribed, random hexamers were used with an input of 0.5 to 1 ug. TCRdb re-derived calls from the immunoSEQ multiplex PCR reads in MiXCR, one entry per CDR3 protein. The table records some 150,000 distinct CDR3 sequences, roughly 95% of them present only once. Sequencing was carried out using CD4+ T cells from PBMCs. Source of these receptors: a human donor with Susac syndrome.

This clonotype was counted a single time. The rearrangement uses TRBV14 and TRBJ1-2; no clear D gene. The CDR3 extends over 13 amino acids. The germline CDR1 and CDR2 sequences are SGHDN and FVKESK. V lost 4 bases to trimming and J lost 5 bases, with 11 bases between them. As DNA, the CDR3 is TGTGCCAGCAGCCCTGGGAGAGAGTATGGCTACACCTTC. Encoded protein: CASSPGREYGYTF.

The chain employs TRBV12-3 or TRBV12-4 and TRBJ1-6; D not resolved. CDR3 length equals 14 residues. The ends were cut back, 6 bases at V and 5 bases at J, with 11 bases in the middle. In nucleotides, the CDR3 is TGTGCCAGCAGCCCGCAGGAAAATAATTCACCCCTCCACTTT. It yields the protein CASSPQENNSPLHF.

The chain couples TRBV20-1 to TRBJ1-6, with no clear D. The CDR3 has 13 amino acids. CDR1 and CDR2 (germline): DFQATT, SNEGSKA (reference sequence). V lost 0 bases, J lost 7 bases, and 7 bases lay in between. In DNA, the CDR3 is TGCAGTGCTAGAGATGCTGGGAATTCACCCCTCCACTTT. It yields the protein CSARDAGNSPLHF.

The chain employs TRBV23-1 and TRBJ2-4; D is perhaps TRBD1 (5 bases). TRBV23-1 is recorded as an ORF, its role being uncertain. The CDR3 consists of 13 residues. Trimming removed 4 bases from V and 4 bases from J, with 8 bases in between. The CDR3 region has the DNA TGCGCCAGCAGTCGAGGACAAAAAAACATTCAGTACTTC. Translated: CASSRGQKNIQYF.

In nucleotides, the CDR3 is TGCAGTGTGGGGGGAGGTCAGCCCCAGCATTTT. It yields the protein CSVGGGQPQHF. The chain couples TRBV20-1 to TRBJ1-5, with D maybe TRBD1 (5 bases). Trimming stripped 7 bases from V and 6 bases from J, with 10 bases between. CDR1 and CDR2 (germline): DFQATT, SNEGSKA (reference sequence). The CDR3 has 11 residues.

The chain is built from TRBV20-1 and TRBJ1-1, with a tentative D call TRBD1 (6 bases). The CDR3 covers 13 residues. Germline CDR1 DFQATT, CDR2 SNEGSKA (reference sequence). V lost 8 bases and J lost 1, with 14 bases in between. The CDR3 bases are TGCAGTCCCCTCCAGGGACAGAACACTGAAGCTTTCTTT. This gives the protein CSPLQGQNTEAFF.

The CDR3 reads CASSQSRATGDGYTF. The CDR3 coding sequence is TGTGCCAGCAGCCAAAGCCGCGCCACGGGAGATGGCTACACCTTC. The chain joins TRBV14 to TRBJ1-2; D ambiguous. V was cut by 2 bases and J by 6 bases, with 16 bases left in between. Looked up from germline, CDR1 is SGHDN and CDR2 is FVKESK. The CDR3 consists of 15 residues. Complete variable domain (other parts from reference TRBV14 and TRBJ1-2): EAGVTQFPSHSVIEKGQTVTLRCDPISGHDNLYWYRRVMGKEIKFLLHFVKESKQDESGMPNNRFLAERTGGTYSTLKVQPAELEDSGVYFCASSQSRATGDGYTFGSGTRLTVV.

DNA for the CDR3: TGTGCCAGCAGCGTAGTGGGGGATGAGCAGTTCTTC. Its translation is CASSVVGDEQFF. The chain is built from TRBV9 and TRBJ2-1; D is possibly TRBD1 or TRBD2 (5 bases each). Trimming pared 0 bases from V and 8 bases from J, leaving 6 bases between. The CDR3 is 12 amino acids. Germline V gene data show CDR1 as SGDLS and CDR2 as YYNGEE. The entire variable domain, with the rest obtained from reference TRBV9 and TRBJ2-1, is as follows: DSGVTQTPKHLITATGQRVTLRCSPRSGDLSVYWYQQSLDQGLQFLIQYYNGEERAKGNILERFSAQQFPDLHSELNLSSLELGDSALYFCASSVVGDEQFFGPGTRLTVL.

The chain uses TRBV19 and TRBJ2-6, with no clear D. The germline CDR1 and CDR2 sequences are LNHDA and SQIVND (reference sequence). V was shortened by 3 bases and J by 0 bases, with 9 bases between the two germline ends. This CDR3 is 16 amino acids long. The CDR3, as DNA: TGTGCCAGTAGTATGGATAGTACCTCTGGGGCCAACGTCCTGACTTTC. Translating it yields CASSMDSTSGANVLTF.

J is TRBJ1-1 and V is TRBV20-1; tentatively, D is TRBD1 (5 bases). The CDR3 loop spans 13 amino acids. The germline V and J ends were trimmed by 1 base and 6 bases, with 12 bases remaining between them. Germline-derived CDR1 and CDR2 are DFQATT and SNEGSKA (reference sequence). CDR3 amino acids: CSARGQSSAEAFF. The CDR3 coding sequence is TGCAGTGCTAGAGGACAGTCGTCGGCTGAAGCTTTCTTT.

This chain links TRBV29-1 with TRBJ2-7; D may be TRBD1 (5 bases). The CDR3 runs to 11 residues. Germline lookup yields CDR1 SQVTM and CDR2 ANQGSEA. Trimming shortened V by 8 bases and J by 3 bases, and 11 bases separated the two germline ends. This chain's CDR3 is CSYRFHYEQYF. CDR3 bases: TGCAGCTACAGGTTTCACTACGAGCAGTACTTC.

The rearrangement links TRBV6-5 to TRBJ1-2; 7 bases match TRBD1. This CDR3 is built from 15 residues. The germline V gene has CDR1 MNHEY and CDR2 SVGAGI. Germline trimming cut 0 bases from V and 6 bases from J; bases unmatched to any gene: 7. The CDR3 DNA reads TGTGCCAGCAGTTACTCAGCGGGACAGCCCAATGGCTACACCTTC. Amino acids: CASSYSAGQPNGYTF.

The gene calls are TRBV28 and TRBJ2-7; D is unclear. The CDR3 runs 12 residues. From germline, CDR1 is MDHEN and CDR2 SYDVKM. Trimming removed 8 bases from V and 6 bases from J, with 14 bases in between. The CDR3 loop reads CASRTILGEQYF. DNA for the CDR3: TGTGCCAGCCGGACGATATTAGGCGAGCAGTACTTC.

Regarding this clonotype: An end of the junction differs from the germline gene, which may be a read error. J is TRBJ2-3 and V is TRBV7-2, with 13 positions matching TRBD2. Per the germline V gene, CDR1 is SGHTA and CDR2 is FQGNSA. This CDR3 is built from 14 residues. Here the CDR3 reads CASSLLGTSGILGF. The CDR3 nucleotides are TGTGCCAGCAGCTTACTTGGGACTAGCGGGATTCTAGGTTTT.

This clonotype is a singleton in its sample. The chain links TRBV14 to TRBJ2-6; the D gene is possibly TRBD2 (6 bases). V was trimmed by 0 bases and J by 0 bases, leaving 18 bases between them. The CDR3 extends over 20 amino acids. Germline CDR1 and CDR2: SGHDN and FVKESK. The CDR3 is CASSQDLRRVGFSGANVLTF. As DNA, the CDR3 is TGTGCCAGCAGCCAAGATCTCAGGAGGGTAGGGTTCTCTGGGGCCAACGTCCTGACTTTC.

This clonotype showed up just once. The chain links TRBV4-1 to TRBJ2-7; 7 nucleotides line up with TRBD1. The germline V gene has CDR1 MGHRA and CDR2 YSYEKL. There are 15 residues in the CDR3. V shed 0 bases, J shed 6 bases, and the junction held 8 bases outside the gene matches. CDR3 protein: CASSQDRTGLGEQYF. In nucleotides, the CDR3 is TGCGCCAGCAGCCAAGATAGGACAGGTCTGGGCGAGCAGTACTTC.

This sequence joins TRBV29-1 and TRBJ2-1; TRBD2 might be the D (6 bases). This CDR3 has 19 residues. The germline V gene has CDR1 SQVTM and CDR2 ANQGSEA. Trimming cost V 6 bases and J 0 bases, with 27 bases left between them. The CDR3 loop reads CSVTPPSSGEPSSYNEQFF. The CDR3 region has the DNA TGCAGCGTGACCCCCCCCAGCTCGGGGGAACCAAGCTCCTACAATGAGCAGTTCTTC.